This paragraph covers one T cell receptor beta chain sequence. What it binds is unknown. The entry originates in a study of human T cells and chemical hapten exposure. Study-wide context: Weekly administration of diphenylcyclopropenone to the scalp of patients continued throughout the roughly 25-week study.

Time point reported: pre-sensitization, week 0. Treatment specified: therapeutic diphenylcyclopropenone sensitization with weekly scalp DPC. In the source study's methods: Ranging from about 20,000 to 700,000, TCR counts per sample had a median value of approximately 97,000. TCRdb independently ran MiXCR on the RACE reads; one entry per CDR3 protein. These V and J calls derive from TCRdb rather than the authors' analysis. Here the sample spans 150,000 to 200,000 distinct CDR3 sequences, 30% being singletons. Germline assignment: CDR1 DFQATT and CDR2 SNEGSKA (reference sequence). V lost 6 bases, J lost 4 bases, and 10 bases lay in between. This CDR3 contains 11 residues. Notes on the study in general: With DPC sensitization, TCRs exceeding 1 in 1000 frequency showed no change.

Sequencing used whole blood, obtained in connection with sensitization to the hapten diphenylcyclopropenone (DPC). The TCR was taken from a woman aged 30 to 39 with alopecia areata. Some clones in this sample may be carry-over from other donors' samples. The chain combines TRBV20-1 with TRBJ2-7; D is unclear. CDR3 in DNA: TGCAGTGCCAAAAACCAATACGAGCAGTACTTC. Its translation: CSAKNQYEQYF.